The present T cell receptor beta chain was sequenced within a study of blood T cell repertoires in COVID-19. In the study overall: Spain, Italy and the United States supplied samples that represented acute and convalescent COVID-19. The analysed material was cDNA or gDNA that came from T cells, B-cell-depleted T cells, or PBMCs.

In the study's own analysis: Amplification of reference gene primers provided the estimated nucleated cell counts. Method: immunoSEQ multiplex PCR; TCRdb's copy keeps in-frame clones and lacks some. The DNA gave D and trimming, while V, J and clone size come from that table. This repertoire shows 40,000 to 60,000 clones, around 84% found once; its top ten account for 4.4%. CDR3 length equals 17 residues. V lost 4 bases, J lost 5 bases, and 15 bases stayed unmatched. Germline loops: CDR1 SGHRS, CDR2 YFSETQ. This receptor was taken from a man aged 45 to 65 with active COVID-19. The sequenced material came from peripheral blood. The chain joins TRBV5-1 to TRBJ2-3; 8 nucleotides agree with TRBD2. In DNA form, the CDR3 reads TGCGCCAGCAGCCCGCCGATGACAGCGGGGGAAGGAGATACGCAGTATTTT. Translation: CASSPPMTAGEGDTQYF. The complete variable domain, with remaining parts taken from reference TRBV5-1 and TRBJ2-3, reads KAGVTQTPRYLIKTRGQQVTLSCSPISGHRSVSWYQQTPGQGLQFLFEYFSETQRNKGNFPGRFSGRQFSNSRSEMNVSTLELGDSALYLCASSPPMTAGEGDTQYFGPGTRLTVL.